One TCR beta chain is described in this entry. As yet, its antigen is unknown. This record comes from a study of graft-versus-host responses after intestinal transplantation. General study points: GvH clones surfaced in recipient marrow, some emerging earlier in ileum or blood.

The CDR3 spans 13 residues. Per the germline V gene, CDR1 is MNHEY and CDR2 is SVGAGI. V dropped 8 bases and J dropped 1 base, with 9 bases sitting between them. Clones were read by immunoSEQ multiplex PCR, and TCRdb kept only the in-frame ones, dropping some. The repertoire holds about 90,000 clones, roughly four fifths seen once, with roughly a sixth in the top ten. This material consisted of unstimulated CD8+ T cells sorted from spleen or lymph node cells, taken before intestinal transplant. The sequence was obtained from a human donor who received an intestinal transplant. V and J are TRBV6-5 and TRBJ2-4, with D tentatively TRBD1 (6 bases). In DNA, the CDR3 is TGTGCCAGCCGACAGGTTGCCAAAAACATTCAGTACTTC. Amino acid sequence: CASRQVAKNIQYF.